This is a list of T cell receptor beta chains from one sample in a study of cytomegalovirus exposure and HLA in healthy donors. TCRdb's table, derived via immunoSEQ multiplex PCR, lists solely in-frame clones and lacks some. The sample records approximately 150,000 clones, about 75% being singletons. Sequenced material: PBMCs. These TCRs come from a man aged 35 to 55 in good health and CMV-seropositive. Each CDR3 is given with its conserved first and last residue. A D gene is named only where the DNA matches it firmly. The listing skips clone size in some rows; elsewhere it reads once, few, many or a size class.

v_call: TRBV7-9; j_call: TRBJ2-5; clone_size: NA; d_call: TRBD1; cdr3_aa: CASSFKGTGPKVETQYF; cdr3_nt: TGTGCCAGCAGCTTCAAGGGGACAGGGCCAAAGGTGGAGACCCAGTACTTC
v_call: TRBV18; j_call: TRBJ2-1; clone_size: NA; d_call: TRBD2; cdr3_aa: CASSPPGTSGYNEQFF; cdr3_nt: TGTGCCAGCTCACCACCCGGGACTAGCGGCTACAATGAGCAGTTCTTC
v_call: TRBV18; j_call: TRBJ1-4; clone_size: NA; d_call: NA; cdr3_aa: CASSPPTGANEKLFF; cdr3_nt: TGTGCCAGCTCACCACCGACAGGCGCTAATGAAAAACTGTTTTTT
v_call: TRBV27; j_call: TRBJ1-6; clone_size: NA; d_call: TRBD1; cdr3_aa: CASGDRYNSPLHF; cdr3_nt: TGTGCCAGCGGGGACAGATATAATTCACCCCTCCACTTT
v_call: TRBV5-4; j_call: TRBJ1-3; clone_size: NA; d_call: NA; cdr3_aa: CASSRGGPSGNTIYF; cdr3_nt: TGTGCCAGCAGTCGGGGGGGGCCTTCTGGAAACACCATATATTTT
v_call: TRBV5-1; j_call: TRBJ1-1; clone_size: NA; d_call: TRBD1; cdr3_aa: CASSTQGARTEAFF; cdr3_nt: TGCGCCAGCAGCACACAGGGGGCGCGGACTGAAGCTTTCTTT
v_call: TRBV19; j_call: TRBJ2-3; clone_size: NA; d_call: TRBD2; cdr3_aa: CASSIVAPGLAGSDTQYF; cdr3_nt: TGTGCCAGTAGTATAGTGGCCCCGGGACTAGCGGGATCTGATACGCAGTATTTT
v_call: TRBV28; j_call: TRBJ2-7; clone_size: NA; d_call: NA; cdr3_aa: CASSPTPSYEQYF; cdr3_nt: TGTGCCAGCAGCCCGACTCCATCCTACGAGCAGTACTTC
v_call: TRBV5-6; j_call: TRBJ1-6; clone_size: NA; d_call: NA; cdr3_aa: CASSPRGTGDSPLHF; cdr3_nt: TGTGCCAGCAGCCCGCGGGGGACCGGAGATTCACCCCTCCACTTT
v_call: TRBV20-1; j_call: TRBJ1-2; clone_size: NA; d_call: TRBD1; cdr3_aa: CSAYRGNGYTF; cdr3_nt: TGCAGTGCTTACAGGGGGAATGGCTACACCTTC
v_call: TRBV13; j_call: TRBJ2-1; clone_size: NA; d_call: NA; cdr3_aa: CASSFFAERFYNEQFF; cdr3_nt: TGTGCCAGCAGCTTCTTCGCCGAGCGGTTCTACAATGAGCAGTTCTTC
v_call: TRBV5-1; j_call: TRBJ1-5; clone_size: NA; d_call: NA; cdr3_aa: CASSLGGGKGQPQHF; cdr3_nt: TGCGCCAGCAGCTTGGGGGGGGGCAAGGGTCAGCCCCAGCATTTT
v_call: TRBV5-6; j_call: TRBJ2-5; clone_size: NA; d_call: TRBD2; cdr3_aa: CASSFSFPRTSGQETQYF; cdr3_nt: TGTGCCAGCAGCTTTAGTTTCCCAAGGACTAGCGGACAAGAGACCCAGTACTTC
v_call: TRBV7-9; j_call: TRBJ2-7; clone_size: once; d_call: NA; cdr3_aa: CASSLAERRSDEQYF; cdr3_nt: TGTGCCAGCAGCTTAGCGGAGCGAAGAAGCGACGAGCAGTACTTC
v_call: TRBV19; j_call: TRBJ1-5; clone_size: NA; d_call: TRBD1; cdr3_aa: CASSIHRGDQPQHF; cdr3_nt: TGCGCCAGTTCCATACACAGGGGGGATCAGCCCCAGCATTTT
v_call: TRBV5-1; j_call: TRBJ1-1; clone_size: few; d_call: NA; cdr3_aa: CASSLARARMNTEAFF; cdr3_nt: TGCGCCAGCAGCTTGGCCAGGGCCAGAATGAACACTGAAGCTTTCTTT
v_call: TRBV7-8; j_call: TRBJ2-3; clone_size: few; d_call: NA; cdr3_aa: CASRPTGRGAGVTQYF; cdr3_nt: TGTGCCAGCAGACCGACTGGGAGAGGAGCCGGGGTGACGCAGTATTTT
v_call: TRBV11-3; j_call: TRBJ2-1; clone_size: NA; d_call: TRBD2; cdr3_aa: CASSSGGGRSYNEQFF; cdr3_nt: TGTGCCAGCAGCTCGGGGGGAGGACGCTCCTACAATGAGCAGTTCTTC
v_call: TRBV7-2; j_call: TRBJ2-5; clone_size: NA; d_call: NA; cdr3_aa: CASSTTYYQQETQYF; cdr3_nt: TGTGCCAGCAGCACCACCTACTACCAACAAGAGACCCAGTACTTC
v_call: TRBV9; j_call: TRBJ2-7; clone_size: NA; d_call: TRBD1; cdr3_aa: CASSVRTGGSEQYF; cdr3_nt: TGTGCCAGCAGCGTAAGGACAGGGGGGTCCGAGCAGTACTTC
v_call: TRBV28; j_call: TRBJ2-7; clone_size: NA; d_call: TRBD1; cdr3_aa: CASRPQGMGIYEQYF; cdr3_nt: TGTGCCAGCAGACCACAGGGGATGGGGATCTACGAGCAGTACTTC
v_call: TRBV6-1; j_call: TRBJ2-7; clone_size: NA; d_call: TRBD2; cdr3_aa: CASSESGRAREQYF; cdr3_nt: TGTGCCAGCAGTGAAAGCGGGAGGGCCCGGGAGCAGTACTTC
v_call: TRBV5-6; j_call: TRBJ2-3; clone_size: NA; d_call: NA; cdr3_aa: CASSPEGGAADTQYF; cdr3_nt: TGTGCCAGCAGCCCCGAAGGGGGGGCGGCAGATACGCAGTATTTT
v_call: TRBV15; j_call: TRBJ1-2; clone_size: NA; d_call: NA; cdr3_aa: CATSRDYIGANYGYTF; cdr3_nt: TGTGCCACCAGCAGAGACTATATAGGGGCTAACTATGGCTACACCTTC
v_call: TRBV7-6; j_call: TRBJ2-7; clone_size: NA; d_call: NA; cdr3_aa: CASSLLIGVGQIPKFSYEQYF; cdr3_nt: TGTGCCAGCAGCTTACTTATCGGGGTCGGCCAAATTCCTAAATTCTCCTACGAGCAGTACTTC
v_call: TRBV6-1; j_call: TRBJ1-5; clone_size: few; d_call: NA; cdr3_aa: CASSEGGPGNQPQHF; cdr3_nt: TGTGCCAGCAGTGAAGGGGGGCCCGGCAATCAGCCCCAGCATTTT
v_call: TRBV7-2; j_call: TRBJ2-2; clone_size: NA; d_call: NA; cdr3_aa: CASSTAAGLTGELFF; cdr3_nt: TGTGCCAGCAGCACCGCGGCAGGGTTGACCGGGGAGCTGTTTTTT
v_call: TRBV10-3; j_call: TRBJ2-1; clone_size: NA; d_call: NA; cdr3_aa: CAIRDTHNEQFF; cdr3_nt: TGTGCCATCAGGGACACCCACAATGAGCAGTTCTTC
v_call: TRBV5-4; j_call: TRBJ2-1; clone_size: NA; d_call: NA; cdr3_aa: CASSFYGNEQFF; cdr3_nt: TGTGCCAGCAGCTTCTACGGTAATGAGCAGTTCTTC
v_call: TRBV5-1; j_call: TRBJ2-5; clone_size: NA; d_call: TRBD2; cdr3_aa: CASSPVTSGRRETQYF; cdr3_nt: TGCGCCAGCAGCCCAGTGACTAGCGGGAGGCGGGAGACCCAGTACTTC
v_call: TRBV5-5; j_call: TRBJ2-5; clone_size: NA; d_call: NA; cdr3_aa: CASNPLEGSGGQETQYF; cdr3_nt: TGTGCCAGCAACCCCCTTGAGGGTAGCGGAGGCCAAGAGACCCAGTACTTC
v_call: TRBV7-2; j_call: TRBJ2-1; clone_size: NA; d_call: NA; cdr3_aa: CASSQVGVEQFF; cdr3_nt: TGTGCCAGCAGCCAAGTAGGAGTTGAGCAGTTCTTC
v_call: TRBV9; j_call: TRBJ2-3; clone_size: NA; d_call: TRBD2; cdr3_aa: CASSVSGGGADTQYF; cdr3_nt: TGTGCCAGCAGCGTTTCGGGGGGGGGCGCAGATACGCAGTATTTT
v_call: TRBV28; j_call: TRBJ1-3; clone_size: NA; d_call: TRBD1; cdr3_aa: CASNSPGQEHTIYF; cdr3_nt: TGTGCCAGCAACTCGCCGGGACAGGAGCACACCATATATTTT
v_call: TRBV7-9; j_call: TRBJ2-1; clone_size: NA; d_call: TRBD2; cdr3_aa: CASSLLTGGPSSYNEQFF; cdr3_nt: TGTGCCAGCAGCTTACTAACGGGAGGCCCAAGCTCCTACAATGAGCAGTTCTTC
v_call: TRBV5-4; j_call: TRBJ2-5; clone_size: NA; d_call: TRBD1; cdr3_aa: CASSYRQGRQETQYF; cdr3_nt: TGTGCCAGCAGCTACCGACAGGGCCGTCAAGAGACCCAGTACTTC
v_call: TRBV6-1; j_call: TRBJ1-1; clone_size: NA; d_call: TRBD1; cdr3_aa: CASSVQGNAEAFF; cdr3_nt: TGTGCCAGCAGCGTACAGGGGAATGCCGAAGCTTTCTTT
v_call: TRBV5-1; j_call: TRBJ2-3; clone_size: NA; d_call: NA; cdr3_aa: CASSLVFSGSTDTQYF; cdr3_nt: TGCGCCAGCAGCTTGGTGTTCTCGGGAAGCACAGATACGCAGTATTTT
v_call: TRBV6-1; j_call: TRBJ2-7; clone_size: NA; d_call: TRBD1; cdr3_aa: CASSEATGSSYEQYF; cdr3_nt: TGTGCCAGCAGTGAAGCGACAGGGAGCTCCTACGAGCAGTACTTC
v_call: TRBV10-3; j_call: TRBJ2-5; clone_size: NA; d_call: TRBD1; cdr3_aa: CAISESKMGTGRGETQYF; cdr3_nt: TGTGCCATCAGTGAGTCGAAGATGGGGACAGGGCGGGGAGAGACCCAGTACTTC
v_call: TRBV18; j_call: TRBJ2-7; clone_size: NA; d_call: NA; cdr3_aa: CASSPVGGATYEQYF; cdr3_nt: TGTGCCAGCTCACCGGTAGGCGGGGCGACCTACGAGCAGTACTTC
v_call: TRBV5-6; j_call: TRBJ1-2; clone_size: few; d_call: NA; cdr3_aa: CASSPNRQTYYGYTF; cdr3_nt: TGTGCCAGCAGCCCCAACCGACAGACCTACTATGGCTACACCTTC
v_call: TRBV6-5; j_call: TRBJ2-7; clone_size: NA; d_call: TRBD1; cdr3_aa: CASSQGDRGVGQYF; cdr3_nt: TGTGCCAGCTCCCAAGGGGACAGGGGGGTAGGGCAGTACTTC
v_call: TRBV28; j_call: TRBJ2-6; clone_size: NA; d_call: NA; cdr3_aa: CASKTGPSGANVLTF; cdr3_nt: TGTGCCAGCAAAACAGGCCCCTCTGGGGCCAACGTCCTGACTTTC
v_call: TRBV6-1; j_call: TRBJ1-1; clone_size: few; d_call: TRBD1; cdr3_aa: CASGKQGKLNTEAFF; cdr3_nt: TGTGCCAGCGGGAAACAGGGGAAGTTGAACACTGAAGCTTTCTTT
v_call: TRBV5-6; j_call: TRBJ2-2; clone_size: few; d_call: NA; cdr3_aa: CASSLVYRDTGELFF; cdr3_nt: TGTGCCAGCAGCTTGGTCTATCGGGACACCGGGGAGCTGTTTTTT